The 13 T cell receptor beta chains given below trace back to one sample, sequenced in a study of cytomegalovirus exposure and HLA in healthy donors. Vbeta (60) and Jbeta (13) primers were used in the PCR. Assay used: immunoSEQ multiplex PCR; TCRdb lists only in-frame clones, some missing. The table records over 150,000 clones, approximately 81% of them present only once. Sequencing was done on a sample of PBMCs. The receptor set was obtained from a boy aged 2 to 9 in good health and CMV-seronegative.

The sample holds one count of this clone. The chain couples TRBV7-9 to TRBJ2-1, with 7 bases aligning to TRBD2. Looked up from germline, CDR1 is SEHNR and CDR2 is FQNEAQ (reference sequence). J lost 4 bases, V lost 3 bases, and 6 bases had no gene match. The CDR3 covers 15 residues. CDR3 in DNA: TGTGCCAGCAGCTTTCCCCTAGCGGAATACAATGAGCAGTTCTTC. This gives the protein CASSFPLAEYNEQFF. The entire variable domain, with the rest obtained from reference TRBV7-9 and TRBJ2-1, is as follows: DTGVSQNPRHKITKRGQNVTFRCDPISEHNRLYWYRQTLGQGPEFLTYFQNEAQLEKSRLLSDRFSAERPKGSFSTLEIQRTEQGDSAMYLCASSFPLAEYNEQFFGPGTRLTVL.

The chain recombines TRBV11-2 with TRBJ1-1; possible D gene TRBD1, 6 bases. The CDR3 consists of 14 residues. Germline-derived CDR1 and CDR2 are SGHAT and FQNNGV. The V gene lost 5 bases and the J gene lost 1 base, with 11 bases spanning the gap. The CDR3 reads CASSPRTENTEAFF. DNA for the CDR3: TGTGCCAGCAGCCCCCGGACAGAGAACACTGAAGCTTTCTTT.

The chain links TRBV6-5 to TRBJ2-5; no reliable D call. V lost 8 bases to trimming and J lost 1 base, with 11 bases between them. The CDR3 runs to 13 residues. Per the germline V gene, CDR1 is MNHEY and CDR2 is SVGAGI. In nucleotides, the CDR3 is TGTGCCAGCTACCCCAGTTCCCAAGAGACCCAGTACTTC. It specifies CASYPSSQETQYF.

This chain uses TRBV10-3 with TRBJ2-7, with TRBD1 identical over 8 bases. The junction had 7 bases not matched to a gene; V was cut back by 0 bases and J by 0 bases. CDR1 is ENHRY and CDR2 is SYGVKD in the germline V gene. CDR3 size: 17 residues. The CDR3 DNA sequence: TGTGCCATCAGTGAGTCCTCAGGGGGCACCTACTCCTACGAGCAGTACTTC. Translation gives CAISESSGGTYSYEQYF.

The gene calls are TRBV19 and TRBJ1-4, with D perhaps matching TRBD1 (6 bases). CDR3 length equals 17 residues. Germline-derived CDR1 and CDR2 are LNHDA and SQIVND (reference sequence). Deletions cut 2 bases from V and 4 bases from J, with 17 bases between. The CDR3 spells CASSITPGESINEKLFF. The DNA for the CDR3 is TGTGCCAGTAGTATAACGCCAGGGGAATCGATTAATGAAAAACTGTTTTTT.

This clone was recorded once. The rearrangement links TRBV7-9 to TRBJ2-5, with 7 nucleotides matching TRBD2. The CDR3 covers 16 residues. The J segment lost 3 bases and the V segment lost 5 bases, leaving 12 bases of the junction unmatched. CDR1 and CDR2 from the germline V gene are SEHNR and FQNEAQ (reference sequence). The chain's CDR3 is CASSPRRGGREETQYF. CDR3 nucleotide sequence: TGTGCCAGCAGCCCGCGGCGGGGCGGGAGAGAAGAGACCCAGTACTTC.

This chain links TRBV30 with TRBJ2-6; 7 bases agree with TRBD1. With V trimmed by 1 base and J by 5 bases, 8 bases remained unmatched. The CDR3 consists of 16 residues. Per germline, CDR1 GTSNPN and CDR2 SVGIG (reference sequence). In DNA form, the CDR3 reads TGTGCCTGGAGTGGGGCAGGGGGAAGGTGGGCCAACGTCCTGACTTTC. Amino acid sequence: CAWSGAGGRWANVLTF.

The chain couples TRBV6-1 to TRBJ2-5; D is ambiguous. V lost 2 bases and J 2 bases, leaving 15 bases between the germline ends. CDR3 length: 16 residues. Germline CDR1 MNHNS, CDR2 SASEGT. DNA of the CDR3: TGTGCCAGCAGTGAACGCGTCCTCCCGCCTCAAGAGACCCAGTACTTC. It is translated as CASSERVLPPQETQYF.

CDR3 sequence: CASGLDGRPKAFF. In DNA, the CDR3 is TGTGCTAGTGGTTTGGATGGCAGGCCCAAAGCTTTCTTT. The chain combines TRBV12-5 with TRBJ1-1, with D unclear. The CDR3 extends over 13 amino acids. Per germline, CDR1 LGHNT and CDR2 FRNRAP. V was cut by 1 base and J by 9 bases, with 12 bases left in between.

This chain joins TRBV9 and TRBJ2-3; D is possibly TRBD2 (5 bases). Trimming removed 0 bases from V and 1 base from J, with 12 bases in between. Germline CDR1 and CDR2: SGDLS and YYNGEE. The CDR3 loop spans 16 amino acids. The CDR3 reads CASSVGRPRGTDTQYF. CDR3 coding DNA: TGTGCCAGCAGCGTAGGGCGGCCGAGGGGCACAGATACGCAGTATTTT.

This chain uses TRBV30 with TRBJ1-5, with 7 bases lining up with TRBD1. Germline values: CDR1 GTSNPN, CDR2 SVGIG (reference sequence). V lost 0 bases to trimming and J lost 0 bases; unmatched junction nucleotides: 11. This CDR3 is built from 18 residues. CDR3 loop: CAWSVRRGDLYSNQPQHF. DNA of the CDR3: TGTGCCTGGAGTGTACGCAGGGGGGACCTTTATAGCAATCAGCCCCAGCATTTT.

The chain recombines TRBV7-2 with TRBJ2-7, with TRBD1 as a possible D gene (6 bases). The V gene's germline CDR1 is SGHTA and CDR2 FQGNSA. Trimming removed 3 bases at V and 0 bases at J, with 12 bases between. The CDR3 loop spans 15 amino acids. The chain's CDR3 is CASSFRDTSSYEQYF. CDR3 DNA sequence: TGTGCCAGCAGCTTCAGGGACACGAGCTCCTACGAGCAGTACTTC.

The chain employs TRBV5-4 and TRBJ2-1; TRBD2 matches at 7 bases. Germline values: CDR1 SGHNT, CDR2 YYREEE (reference sequence). J lost 0 bases, V lost 3 bases, and 9 bases had no gene match. The CDR3 is 17 residues long. The CDR3 is CASSSGGRQFSYNEQFF. The CDR3 DNA sequence: TGTGCCAGCAGCTCGGGCGGGAGACAATTCTCCTACAATGAGCAGTTCTTC.